The rows below give T cell receptor beta chains drawn from one sample of a study of T cell repertoires in cytomegalovirus infection. The antigens these receptors bind are not known. MiXCR was run by TCRdb on the reads, yielding one entry per CDR3 protein. The sample has approximately 1,000,000 distinct CDR3 sequences, roughly 30% seen once; the top ten hold around an eighth. The sequenced sample was cultured CD8+ T cells from PBMCs, obtained from culture after CMV antigen stimulation. The receptors here all came from a human donor in good health (CMV status not recorded). Some clones in this sample may be carry-over from other donors' samples. Each CDR3 is given with its conserved first and last residue. Some rows have no size entry. The others give once, few or many, or a class for an expanded clone.

clone_size: few; v_call: TRBV3-1; cdr3_aa: CASSLAGAQGDTGELFF
clone_size: .; v_call: TRBV9; cdr3_aa: CASSGGTGTTYNEQFF
clone_size: .; v_call: TRBV15; cdr3_aa: CATSLGVFSGLQETQYF
clone_size: .; v_call: TRBV19; cdr3_aa: CASSEQDWTYNEQFF
clone_size: few; v_call: TRBV7-9; cdr3_aa: CASSTSGTGANPPVQPQHF
clone_size: .; v_call: TRBV4-3; cdr3_aa: CASSQVPGEDTGELFF
clone_size: few; v_call: TRBV6-2/TRBV6-3; cdr3_aa: CASSYSGSGSYNSPLHF
clone_size: many; v_call: TRBV6-1; cdr3_aa: CASGGTEAFF
clone_size: many; v_call: TRBV7-6; cdr3_aa: CASSLEASGGAVGPYNEQFF
clone_size: .; v_call: TRBV28; cdr3_aa: CASSALTGVDTEAFF
clone_size: few; v_call: TRBV28; cdr3_aa: CASRPTQLHMNTEAFF
clone_size: .; v_call: TRBV19; cdr3_aa: CASSMDYRVPNTEAFF
clone_size: .; v_call: TRBV19; cdr3_aa: CASRYGQGYSPLHF
clone_size: many; v_call: TRBV7-6; cdr3_aa: CASSSADIGGLAFF
clone_size: few; v_call: TRBV27; cdr3_aa: CASSFLGAHTEAFF
clone_size: few; v_call: TRBV29-1; cdr3_aa: CSVETAMNTEAFF
clone_size: few; v_call: TRBV7-9; cdr3_aa: CASSPRIAEQYF
clone_size: .; v_call: TRBV27; cdr3_aa: CASSDTVTNYGYTF
clone_size: few; v_call: TRBV7-6; cdr3_aa: CASSFTVSAADTQYF
clone_size: many; v_call: TRBV12-3/TRBV12-4; cdr3_aa: CASSLENLPQHF
clone_size: .; v_call: TRBV25-1; cdr3_aa: CASSERSDRLGVPQHF
clone_size: many; v_call: TRBV12-3/TRBV12-4; cdr3_aa: CASSLEVTGEAGELFF
clone_size: many; v_call: TRBV7-9; cdr3_aa: CASSLRGTKNIQYF
clone_size: .; v_call: TRBV12-3/TRBV12-4; cdr3_aa: CASSSQGGNGSNQPQHF
clone_size: few; v_call: TRBV12-5; cdr3_aa: CASGLSTNQPQHF
clone_size: few; v_call: TRBV7-2; cdr3_aa: CASSPTLMNTEAFF
clone_size: few; v_call: TRBV7-9; cdr3_aa: CASSLEVGARGNEQFF
clone_size: .; v_call: TRBV2; cdr3_aa: CANRLTTGELFF
clone_size: few; v_call: TRBV20-1; cdr3_aa: CSARGGGYEQYF
clone_size: many; v_call: TRBV7-8; cdr3_aa: CASSPTGDLNEKLFF
clone_size: few; v_call: TRBV11-3; cdr3_aa: CASSSSDRAHGELFF
clone_size: many; v_call: TRBV7-8; cdr3_aa: CASISPGQYARGRNTGELFF
clone_size: few; v_call: TRBV7-9; cdr3_aa: CASSLMGDPSSGNTIYF
clone_size: many; v_call: TRBV27; cdr3_aa: CASSLRDRGTDTQYF
clone_size: few; v_call: TRBV29-1; cdr3_aa: CSVEGGVHGYTF
clone_size: .; v_call: TRBV2; cdr3_aa: CASSEVPGYTEAFF
clone_size: many; v_call: TRBV7-6; cdr3_aa: CASSPGVSGGGSGANVLTF
clone_size: many; v_call: TRBV7-2; cdr3_aa: CASSLSIGGNTIYF
clone_size: .; v_call: TRBV7-9; cdr3_aa: CASSLAAGGSGNTIYF
clone_size: few; v_call: TRBV20-1; cdr3_aa: CSARDRDRGRWEQYF
clone_size: many; v_call: TRBV4-3; cdr3_aa: CASSQTGNTEAFF
clone_size: few; v_call: TRBV29-1; cdr3_aa: CSVEIPTGWNYGYTF
clone_size: .; v_call: TRBV29-1; cdr3_aa: CSDGALSGNTIYF
clone_size: few; v_call: TRBV6-2/TRBV6-3; cdr3_aa: CASSYLREGPNTGELFF
clone_size: .; v_call: TRBV11-2; cdr3_aa: CASSFWTTLGGTEAFF
clone_size: few; v_call: TRBV6-1; cdr3_aa: CASSEVTYSYNEQFF
clone_size: few; v_call: TRBV7-9; cdr3_aa: CASSGWRGPHDAEAFF